Sequencing of this T cell receptor beta chain was carried out in a study of T-cell memory formation after mild COVID-19. Study at large: Largely, TCR clusters stayed within a single donor. Findings of the study overall: Whether day 37 second-wave clones are SARS-CoV-2-specific was not confirmed. That cross-reactive memory joined was suggested by some responding clones appearing in pre-infection memory.

One entry per CDR3 protein, called by TCRdb with MiXCR from the 5' RACE reads. The table has 300,000 to 350,000 distinct CDR3 sequences, around 19% seen once. This CDR3 has 15 residues. Germline CDR1 SGHTS, CDR2 YDEGEE. Trimming stripped 0 bases from V and 3 bases from J, with 13 bases between. This clonotype was picked up a small number of times. Its specificity is unknown. The clonotype originates from a young man who had mild COVID-19 (a few samples of this study predate the infection). Cell type and time point are not known. The rearrangement uses TRBV5-8 and TRBJ2-7; weak D call: TRBD2 (6 bases). Sequencing was performed on PBMCs or a T cell subset sorted from them (not recorded which). CDR3 DNA sequence: TGTGCCAGCAGCTTGGAACTAGCTCACGGCTACGAGCAGTACTTC. Residues: CASSLELAHGYEQYF.